This paragraph covers one T cell receptor (beta chain) sequence. Its specificity is not known. This entry comes from a study of T-cell memory formation after mild COVID-19. CDR1 is MNHEY, CDR2 SMNVEV, per germline (reference sequence). CDR3 length equals 18 residues. J lost 5 bases, V lost 8 bases, and 17 bases had no gene match. Overall study findings and caveats: For contracting clones, CD4+ ones sat mainly in CM and EM, CD8+ in EMRA.

With constant-segment primers, 5'RACE yielded cDNA libraries of TCR alpha and TCR beta that carried sample barcodes and UMIs. TCRdb independently ran MiXCR on the 5' RACE reads; one entry per CDR3 protein. The data contain approximately 240,000 distinct CDR3 sequences, 16% of them singletons. The sequence came from a man between 18 and 29 years old who had mild COVID-19 (a few samples of this study predate the infection). Cell type and time point are not known. This chain joins TRBV27 and TRBJ2-5; TRBD2 matches at 13 bases. Sequenced: PBMCs or a T cell subset sorted from them (not recorded which). The CDR3 DNA reads TGTGCCAGCCGACCAGGACTAGCGGGGGATCATCCTGGGGAGACCCAGTACTTC. This gives the protein CASRPGLAGDHPGETQYF.